This is a list of T cell receptor beta chains from one sample in a study of CD8+ T cells in alopecia areata. The assay was immunoSEQ multiplex PCR, and TCRdb's table has in-frame clones only and misses some. Among 150,000 to 160,000 clones listed, around half were seen once. The sequences come from CD8+ T cells sorted from blood, collected at week 0. These receptor sequences come from a human donor with alopecia areata. Both conserved end residues are part of each CDR3. A D gene is named only where the DNA matches it firmly. Size tells how often a clone was seen (once, few, many) or the class of an expanded clone, and some rows leave it out.

clone_size: .
d_call: TRBD1
v_call: TRBV29-1
j_call: TRBJ1-2
cdr3_nt: TGCAGCGTAGCAGGACAGGGGGGTTTCGATGGCTACACCTTC
cdr3_aa: CSVAGQGGFDGYTF

clone_size: .
d_call: .
v_call: TRBV30
j_call: TRBJ1-2
cdr3_nt: TGTGCCTGGAGCTCTAGCTGGGGCTACACCTTC
cdr3_aa: CAWSSSWGYTF

clone_size: .
d_call: .
v_call: TRBV29-1
j_call: TRBJ2-1
cdr3_nt: TGCAGCTTCCTGACAGTATCAAATTTAAATGAGCAGTTCTTC
cdr3_aa: CSFLTVSNLNEQFF

clone_size: .
d_call: .
v_call: TRBV7-3
j_call: TRBJ2-2
cdr3_nt: TGTGCCAGCAGCCCAGCGGGTGGGGCCGGGGAGCTGTTTTTT
cdr3_aa: CASSPAGGAGELFF

clone_size: .
d_call: .
v_call: TRBV7-2
j_call: TRBJ2-1
cdr3_nt: TGTGCCAGCAGCGGGCGAAACCGGGACACGAGGGAGCAGTTCTTC
cdr3_aa: CASSGRNRDTREQFF

clone_size: few
d_call: .
v_call: TRBV4-3
j_call: TRBJ2-1
cdr3_nt: TGCGCCAGCAGCCATGGAACCCTTAATGAGCAGTTCTTC
cdr3_aa: CASSHGTLNEQFF

clone_size: .
d_call: .
v_call: TRBV11-2
j_call: TRBJ2-3
cdr3_nt: TGTGCCAGCAGCCCCCCAAAGGGGGGGCCCCCAGATACGCAGTATTTT
cdr3_aa: CASSPPKGGPPDTQYF

clone_size: .
d_call: .
v_call: TRBV27
j_call: TRBJ1-5
cdr3_nt: TGTGCCAGCAGTTTGTCTGATAGCAATCAGCCCCAGCATTTT
cdr3_aa: CASSLSDSNQPQHF

clone_size: .
d_call: .
v_call: TRBV20-1
j_call: TRBJ1-2
cdr3_nt: TGCAGTGCTAGCTATGGCTACACCTTC
cdr3_aa: CSASYGYTF

clone_size: few
d_call: .
v_call: TRBV6-1
j_call: TRBJ2-4
cdr3_nt: TGTGCCAGCAGTGCCGTACTAGCCAAAAACATTCAGTACTTC
cdr3_aa: CASSAVLAKNIQYF

clone_size: few
d_call: .
v_call: TRBV29-1
j_call: TRBJ2-1
cdr3_nt: TGCAGCGTTGGAGCCGGAGAGGTAAACAATGAGCAGTTCTTC
cdr3_aa: CSVGAGEVNNEQFF

clone_size: .
d_call: TRBD2
v_call: TRBV6-1
j_call: TRBJ2-3
cdr3_nt: TGTGCCAGTAACATACTAGCGGGGACAGATACGCAGTATTTT
cdr3_aa: CASNILAGTDTQYF

clone_size: .
d_call: .
v_call: TRBV29-1
j_call: TRBJ2-1
cdr3_nt: TGCAGCGTTCTCAGTGGGTCAGGGCTCGATGAGCAGTTCTTC
cdr3_aa: CSVLSGSGLDEQFF

clone_size: .
d_call: TRBD2
v_call: TRBV11-2
j_call: TRBJ2-7
cdr3_nt: TGTGCCAGCAGCCCCGGAGCGGGGCTCTACGAGCAGTACTTC
cdr3_aa: CASSPGAGLYEQYF

clone_size: few
d_call: .
v_call: TRBV14
j_call: TRBJ1-1
cdr3_nt: TGTGCCAGCAGCCTACGGGACTATCCTGAAGCTTTCTTT
cdr3_aa: CASSLRDYPEAFF

clone_size: .
d_call: .
v_call: TRBV18
j_call: TRBJ2-5
cdr3_nt: TGTGCCAGCTCACCACCGGTGGACCAAGAGACCCAGTACTTC
cdr3_aa: CASSPPVDQETQYF

clone_size: .
d_call: .
v_call: TRBV7-8
j_call: TRBJ2-2
cdr3_nt: TGTGCCAGCAGCTTAGGTCAGAACACCGGGGAGCTGTTTTTT
cdr3_aa: CASSLGQNTGELFF

clone_size: .
d_call: .
v_call: TRBV7-3
j_call: TRBJ1-5
cdr3_nt: TGTGCCAGCAGCCCCGGGGCGGGTCAGCCCCAGCATTTT
cdr3_aa: CASSPGAGQPQHF

clone_size: .
d_call: .
v_call: TRBV30
j_call: TRBJ2-3
cdr3_nt: TGTGCCTGGAGTAGCACAGATACGCAGTATTTT
cdr3_aa: CAWSSTDTQYF

clone_size: .
d_call: TRBD1
v_call: TRBV30
j_call: TRBJ2-1
cdr3_nt: TGTGCCTGGAATTCCGGGACAGGGGCTCACCAGTTCTTC
cdr3_aa: CAWNSGTGAHQFF

clone_size: .
d_call: .
v_call: TRBV29-1
j_call: TRBJ1-2
cdr3_nt: TGCAGCGTTGATTCCGGGGCTGGCTACACCTTC
cdr3_aa: CSVDSGAGYTF

clone_size: few
d_call: TRBD2
v_call: TRBV11-1
j_call: TRBJ2-3
cdr3_nt: TGTGCCAGCAGCCGAGGACCGCTTATGGAACGACTAGCGGGAGATACGCAGTATTTT
cdr3_aa: CASSRGPLMERLAGDTQYF

clone_size: .
d_call: .
v_call: TRBV30
j_call: TRBJ1-2
cdr3_nt: TGTGCCTGGATTCCTATCGGGGAGGGCGATCGATATGGCTACACCTTC
cdr3_aa: CAWIPIGEGDRYGYTF

clone_size: .
d_call: .
v_call: TRBV27
j_call: TRBJ2-5
cdr3_nt: TGTGCCAGCAGCGCCAGGGAAGCGAGACAAGAGACCCAGTACTTC
cdr3_aa: CASSAREARQETQYF

clone_size: .
d_call: TRBD2
v_call: TRBV12-5
j_call: TRBJ2-1
cdr3_nt: TGTGCTAGTGGTTTGGTAGCGGGGAGGAATGAGCAGTTCTTC
cdr3_aa: CASGLVAGRNEQFF

clone_size: few
d_call: .
v_call: TRBV2
j_call: TRBJ1-1
cdr3_nt: TGTGCCAGCAGTGAAGCCAAGGAGAGTATGAACACTGAAGCTTTCTTT
cdr3_aa: CASSEAKESMNTEAFF

clone_size: .
d_call: .
v_call: TRBV13
j_call: TRBJ1-2
cdr3_nt: TGTGCCAGCAGCGAAAAGATTGCGGCCGCCCGGTATGGCTACACCTTC
cdr3_aa: CASSEKIAAARYGYTF

clone_size: .
d_call: .
v_call: TRBV29-1
j_call: TRBJ2-1
cdr3_nt: TGCAGCGTTGTTAAGAGTTACAATGAGCAGTTCTTC
cdr3_aa: CSVVKSYNEQFF

clone_size: .
d_call: .
v_call: TRBV30
j_call: TRBJ2-4
cdr3_nt: TGTGCCTGGAGTGTAGCCGGGAGATTAGCCAAAAACATTCAGTACTTC
cdr3_aa: CAWSVAGRLAKNIQYF

clone_size: .
d_call: TRBD1
v_call: TRBV5-1
j_call: TRBJ2-1
cdr3_nt: TGCGCCAGCAGCCCAGGGGGTGAGAAGCAGTTCTTC
cdr3_aa: CASSPGGEKQFF

clone_size: .
d_call: .
v_call: TRBV7-9
j_call: TRBJ2-7
cdr3_nt: TGTGCCAGCAGCTTTGGCTCAAACTACGAGCAGTACTTC
cdr3_aa: CASSFGSNYEQYF

clone_size: .
d_call: .
v_call: TRBV4-3
j_call: TRBJ1-1
cdr3_nt: TGCGCCAGCAGCCAAGATCCCGGCAGGGTAGCTTTCTTT
cdr3_aa: CASSQDPGRVAFF

clone_size: few
d_call: .
v_call: TRBV29-1
j_call: TRBJ1-2
cdr3_nt: TGCAGCGTTGGGGGTGGCGGTGGCTACACCTTC
cdr3_aa: CSVGGGGGYTF

clone_size: .
d_call: .
v_call: TRBV15
j_call: TRBJ2-2
cdr3_nt: TGTGCCACCAGCAGGGAAACCGGGGAGCTGTTTTTT
cdr3_aa: CATSRETGELFF

clone_size: .
d_call: .
v_call: TRBV2
j_call: TRBJ2-7
cdr3_nt: TGTGCCAGCCGGGACACCTCCTACGAGCAGTACTTC
cdr3_aa: CASRDTSYEQYF

clone_size: .
d_call: TRBD1
v_call: TRBV5-6
j_call: TRBJ2-1
cdr3_nt: TGTGCCAGCAGCACCGGGACAGGAGTTTACAATGAGCAGTTCTTC
cdr3_aa: CASSTGTGVYNEQFF

clone_size: few
d_call: .
v_call: TRBV27
j_call: TRBJ2-5
cdr3_nt: TGTGCCATCTCGGCGGAAGTACCACAAAAAGAGACCCAGTACTTC
cdr3_aa: CAISAEVPQKETQYF

clone_size: .
d_call: TRBD2
v_call: TRBV15
j_call: TRBJ2-7
cdr3_nt: TGTGCCACCAGCCGCCCTGGCGGGGGGTCCTACGAGCAGTACTTC
cdr3_aa: CATSRPGGGSYEQYF

clone_size: .
d_call: .
v_call: TRBV30
j_call: TRBJ2-6
cdr3_nt: TGTGCCTACCACTCAGGGGCTGGGGCCAACGTCCTGACTTTC
cdr3_aa: CAYHSGAGANVLTF

clone_size: .
d_call: .
v_call: TRBV2
j_call: TRBJ1-1
cdr3_nt: TGTGCCCCAGCGGGGCTGAACACTGAAGCTTTCTTT
cdr3_aa: CAPAGLNTEAFF

clone_size: few
d_call: TRBD1
v_call: TRBV9
j_call: TRBJ1-1
cdr3_nt: TGTGCCAGCAGTCCAGGGGGGACGAACACTGAAGCTTTCTTT
cdr3_aa: CASSPGGTNTEAFF

clone_size: .
d_call: .
v_call: TRBV4-3
j_call: TRBJ1-1
cdr3_nt: TGCGCCAGCAGCCCAAGCAGATCAGGGAACACTGAAGCTTTCTTT
cdr3_aa: CASSPSRSGNTEAFF

clone_size: .
d_call: TRBD2
v_call: TRBV6-5
j_call: TRBJ2-3
cdr3_nt: TGTGCCAGCAGTTCAGCGGGGGTGACCACAGATACGCAGTATTTT
cdr3_aa: CASSSAGVTTDTQYF

clone_size: .
d_call: TRBD1
v_call: TRBV29-1
j_call: TRBJ1-5
cdr3_nt: TGCAGCGTCGGACAGGGCTTCGATCAGCCCCAGCATTTT
cdr3_aa: CSVGQGFDQPQHF

clone_size: few
d_call: TRBD1
v_call: TRBV6-5
j_call: TRBJ1-4
cdr3_nt: TGTGCCAGCAGTTCGTCGCAGGGGGCTGGTAATGAAAAACTGTTTTTT
cdr3_aa: CASSSSQGAGNEKLFF